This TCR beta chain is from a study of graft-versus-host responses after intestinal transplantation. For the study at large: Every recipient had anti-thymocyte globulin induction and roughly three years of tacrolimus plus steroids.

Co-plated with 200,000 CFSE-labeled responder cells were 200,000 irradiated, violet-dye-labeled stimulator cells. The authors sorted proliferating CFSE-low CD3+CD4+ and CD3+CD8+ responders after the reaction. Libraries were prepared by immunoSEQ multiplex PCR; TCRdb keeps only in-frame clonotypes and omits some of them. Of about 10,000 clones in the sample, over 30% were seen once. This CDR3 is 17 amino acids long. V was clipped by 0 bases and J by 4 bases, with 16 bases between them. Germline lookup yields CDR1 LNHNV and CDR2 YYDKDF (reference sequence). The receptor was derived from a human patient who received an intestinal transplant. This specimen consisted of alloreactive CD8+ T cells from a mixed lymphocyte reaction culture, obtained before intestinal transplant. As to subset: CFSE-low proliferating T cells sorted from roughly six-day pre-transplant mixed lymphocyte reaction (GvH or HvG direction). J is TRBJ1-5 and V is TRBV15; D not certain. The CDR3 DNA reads TGTGCCACCAGCAGAGAAGGGAGACCTTATGGGAATCAGCCCCAGCATTTT. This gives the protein CATSREGRPYGNQPQHF.